These T cell receptor beta chains were read from a single sample in a study of blood T cells in healthy people across ages. In TCRdb, the 5' RACE reads were re-called with MiXCR into one record per CDR3 protein. This sample has 1.5 million to 2 million distinct CDR3 sequences, with 49% found just once. Material: blood. These receptors were collected from a middle-aged woman in good health. CDR3s include the opening cysteine and the closing phenylalanine or tryptophan. A D gene is named only where the DNA matches it firmly.

j_call	v_call	d_call	cdr3_aa
TRBJ2-1	TRBV10-3	.	CAISDWNKKNEQFF
TRBJ2-7	TRBV9	TRBD2	CASTPWGGGEQYF
TRBJ1-2	TRBV28	TRBD1	CTTGTTNYGYTF
TRBJ2-1	TRBV20-1	.	CSAPVWGLNEQFF
TRBJ2-7	TRBV7-9	.	CASTTNSYEQYF
TRBJ1-5	TRBV6-2/TRBV6-3	.	CASSYGTFFQPQHF
TRBJ2-6	TRBV20-1	.	CSARKQGGISGANVLTF
.	TRBV20-1	TRBD1	CSARQGAQYEQYF
TRBJ1-6	TRBV5-1	.	CASSLAAAEPTDSPLHF
TRBJ1-5	TRBV27	.	CASSLMFGGQPQHF
TRBJ2-7	TRBV28	.	CASKRLSGPTDEQYF
TRBJ2-7	TRBV7-9	TRBD2	CASSPGRRGSYEQYF
TRBJ2-4	TRBV20-1	TRBD2	CSAGEGKNIQYF
TRBJ2-3	TRBV5-1	TRBD1	CASSLEGAPNTDTQYF
TRBJ2-1	TRBV10-3	.	CAIKEDSKMQFF
.	TRBV6-6	TRBD1	CASRTGQGVRETQYF
TRBJ2-3	TRBV5-1	TRBD2	CASSIGGLSGGLSDTQYF
TRBJ2-1	TRBV4-3	TRBD2	CASSPSGGGYNEQFF
TRBJ1-1	TRBV29-1	.	CSVDNVSEAFF
TRBJ1-2	TRBV7-2	TRBD1	CASSSTGSHYGYTF
TRBJ2-6	TRBV6-5	TRBD1	CASSYRGQGFSGANVLTF
TRBJ2-1	TRBV27	.	CASSLLQVSPGNEQFF
TRBJ2-3	TRBV10-2	.	CASREGTQYF
TRBJ2-1	TRBV3-1	.	CASSQDRSTAQSSYNEQFF
TRBJ2-7	TRBV18	.	CASSPQFEAEQYF
TRBJ2-5	TRBV14	TRBD1	CASSQGQGFLQETQYF
TRBJ2-5	TRBV7-9	.	CASSLAQLQETQYF
TRBJ1-2	TRBV6-1	TRBD1	CASSPIRQGNSLFYGYTF
TRBJ2-5	TRBV10-3	TRBD2	CAISVRGGETQYF
TRBJ2-1	TRBV4-2	TRBD2	CASSQPSGGYNEQFF
TRBJ1-1	TRBV6-6	.	CASSYSRVGGTEAFF
TRBJ2-7	TRBV2	.	CASSEEQQEYF